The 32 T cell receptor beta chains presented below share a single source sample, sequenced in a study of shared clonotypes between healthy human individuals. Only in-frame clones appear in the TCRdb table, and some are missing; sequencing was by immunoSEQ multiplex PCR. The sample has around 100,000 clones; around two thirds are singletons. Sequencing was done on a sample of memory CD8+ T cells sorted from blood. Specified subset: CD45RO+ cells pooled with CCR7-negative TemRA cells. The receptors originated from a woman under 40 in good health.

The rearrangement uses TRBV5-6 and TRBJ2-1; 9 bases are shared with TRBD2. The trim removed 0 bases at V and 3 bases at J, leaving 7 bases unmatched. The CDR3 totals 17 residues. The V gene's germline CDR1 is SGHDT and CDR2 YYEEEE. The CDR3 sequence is CASSLEGLAGNYNEQFF. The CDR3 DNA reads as TGTGCCAGCAGCTTGGAAGGGCTAGCGGGAAACTACAATGAGCAGTTCTTC.

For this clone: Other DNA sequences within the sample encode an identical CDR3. The CDR3 reads CASSLLASGSSYNEQFF. DNA of the CDR3: TGCGCCAGCAGCTTGCTGGCTAGCGGTTCCTCCTACAATGAGCAGTTCTTC. The chain links TRBV5-1 to TRBJ2-1, with 7 bases aligning to TRBD2. Unmatched junction bases numbered 7, after V lost 1 base and J lost 0 bases. The length of the CDR3 is 17 residues. Germline values: CDR1 SGHRS, CDR2 YFSETQ.

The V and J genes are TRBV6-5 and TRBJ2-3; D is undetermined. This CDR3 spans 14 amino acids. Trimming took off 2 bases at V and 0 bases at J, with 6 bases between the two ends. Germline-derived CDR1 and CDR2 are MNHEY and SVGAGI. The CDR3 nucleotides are TGTGCCAGCAGTTACCAAGATAGCACAGATACGCAGTATTTT. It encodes CASSYQDSTDTQYF.

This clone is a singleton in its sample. The CDR3 loop reads CASADVRNTIYF. The CDR3, as DNA: TGCGCCAGCGCCGATGTTAGAAACACCATATATTTT. V is TRBV5-1 and J is TRBJ1-3; D unresolved. The germline V gene has CDR1 SGHRS and CDR2 YFSETQ. The ends were cut back, 7 bases at V and 5 bases at J, with 10 bases in the middle. The CDR3 runs 12 residues.

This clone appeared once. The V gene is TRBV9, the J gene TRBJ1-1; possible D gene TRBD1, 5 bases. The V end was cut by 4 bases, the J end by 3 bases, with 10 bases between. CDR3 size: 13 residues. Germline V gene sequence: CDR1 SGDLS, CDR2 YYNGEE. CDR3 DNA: TGTGCCAGCAGCACTTCAGGGTACACTGAAGCTTTCTTT. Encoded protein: CASSTSGYTEAFF.

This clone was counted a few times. DNA of the CDR3: TGTGCCAGCAGTTCGGGACCCGACACATCCTACGAGCAGTACTTC. Its translation is CASSSGPDTSYEQYF. J is TRBJ2-7 and V is TRBV6-6; the D gene could be TRBD1 or TRBD2 (5 bases each). Trimming shortened V by 4 bases and J by 1 base, and 14 bases separated the two germline ends. Germline lookup yields CDR1 MNHNY and CDR2 SVGAGI (reference sequence). This CDR3 has 15 amino acids.

CDR3 sequence reads: CASSVGHTNTGELFF. CDR3 nucleotide sequence: TGTGCCAGCAGCGTCGGGCACACGAACACCGGGGAGCTGTTTTTT. The chain links TRBV9 to TRBJ2-2; D is undetermined. Trimming removed 2 bases from V and 0 bases from J, with 8 bases in between. The CDR3 has 15 amino acids. The germline V gene encodes CDR1 SGDLS and CDR2 YYNGEE.

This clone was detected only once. The DNA of the CDR3 is TGTGCCAGCAGTGAAGAGGCTACGGATACGCAGTATTTT. This encodes CASSEEATDTQYF. This chain joins TRBV2 and TRBJ2-3; D not certain. Germline V gene lookup returns CDR1 SNHLY and CDR2 FYNNEI. V lost 1 base and J lost 6, with 8 bases in between. The CDR3 sequence is 13 residues long.

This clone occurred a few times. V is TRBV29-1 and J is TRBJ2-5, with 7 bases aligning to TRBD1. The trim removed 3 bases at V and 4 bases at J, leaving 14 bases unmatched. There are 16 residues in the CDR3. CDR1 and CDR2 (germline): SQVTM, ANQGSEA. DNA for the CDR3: TGCAGCGTTGACGAAGTTACAGGGGCCCTAGTAGAGACCCAGTACTTC. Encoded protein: CSVDEVTGALVETQYF.

Here the CDR3 DNA reads TGTGCCAGCAGACTACAGGGGAGAGAGACCCAGTACTTC. Translating gives CASRLQGRETQYF. The rearrangement joins TRBV6-1 to TRBJ2-5; 7 nucleotides match TRBD1. Germline assignment: CDR1 MNHNS and CDR2 SASEGT. The CDR3 has 13 residues. J lost 4 bases, V lost 6 bases, and 5 bases had no gene match.

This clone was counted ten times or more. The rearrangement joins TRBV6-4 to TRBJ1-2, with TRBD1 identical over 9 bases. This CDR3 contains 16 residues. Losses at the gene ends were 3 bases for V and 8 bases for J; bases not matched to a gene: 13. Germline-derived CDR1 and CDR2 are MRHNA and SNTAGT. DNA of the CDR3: TGTGCCAGCAGTGATTCTAACAGGGGGCAAGCCTCCGGCTACACCTTC. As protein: CASSDSNRGQASGYTF.

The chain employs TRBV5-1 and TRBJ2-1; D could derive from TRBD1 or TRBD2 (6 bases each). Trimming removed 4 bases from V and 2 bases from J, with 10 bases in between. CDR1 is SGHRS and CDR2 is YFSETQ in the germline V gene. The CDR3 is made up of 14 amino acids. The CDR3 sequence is CASSAGHTYNEQFF. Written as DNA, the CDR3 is TGCGCCAGCAGCGCGGGACACACCTACAATGAGCAGTTCTTC. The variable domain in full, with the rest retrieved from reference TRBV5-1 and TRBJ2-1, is KAGVTQTPRYLIKTRGQQVTLSCSPISGHRSVSWYQQTPGQGLQFLFEYFSETQRNKGNFPGRFSGRQFSNSRSEMNVSTLELGDSALYLCASSAGHTYNEQFFGPGTRLTVL.

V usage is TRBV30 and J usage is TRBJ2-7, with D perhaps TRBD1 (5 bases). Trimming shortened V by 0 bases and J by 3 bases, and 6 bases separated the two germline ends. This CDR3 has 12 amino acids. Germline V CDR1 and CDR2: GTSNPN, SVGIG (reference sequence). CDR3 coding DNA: TGTGCCTGGAGTGTAAGGGGCTACGAGCAGTACTTC. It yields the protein CAWSVRGYEQYF.

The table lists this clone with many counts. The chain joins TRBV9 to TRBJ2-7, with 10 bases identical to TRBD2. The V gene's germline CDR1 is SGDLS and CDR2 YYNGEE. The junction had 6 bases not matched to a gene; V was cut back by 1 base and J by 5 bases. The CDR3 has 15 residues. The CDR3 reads CASSVLAGASHEQYF. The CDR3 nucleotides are TGTGCCAGCAGCGTACTAGCGGGAGCTTCCCACGAGCAGTACTTC.

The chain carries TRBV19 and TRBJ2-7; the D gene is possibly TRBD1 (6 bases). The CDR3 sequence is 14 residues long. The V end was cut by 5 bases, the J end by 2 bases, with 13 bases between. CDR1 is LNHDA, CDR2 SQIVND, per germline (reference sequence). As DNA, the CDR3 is TGTGCCAGTAGTGACTCCGGGACACCCTACGAGCAGTACTTC. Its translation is CASSDSGTPYEQYF.

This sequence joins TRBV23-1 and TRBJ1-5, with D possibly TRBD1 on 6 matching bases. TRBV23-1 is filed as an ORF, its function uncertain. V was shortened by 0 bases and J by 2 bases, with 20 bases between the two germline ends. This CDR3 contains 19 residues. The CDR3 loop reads CASSQSIVRGALCNQPQHF. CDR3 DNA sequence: TGCGCCAGCAGTCAATCGATCGTGCGGGGGGCGCTTTGCAATCAGCCCCAGCATTTT.

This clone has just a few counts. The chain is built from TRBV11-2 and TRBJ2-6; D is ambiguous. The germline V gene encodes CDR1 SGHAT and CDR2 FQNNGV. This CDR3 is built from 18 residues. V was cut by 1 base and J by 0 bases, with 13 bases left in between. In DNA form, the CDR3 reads TGTGCCAGCAGCTTAGGGGCCAAAACCAGCTCTGGGGCCAACGTCCTGACTTTC. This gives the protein CASSLGAKTSSGANVLTF.

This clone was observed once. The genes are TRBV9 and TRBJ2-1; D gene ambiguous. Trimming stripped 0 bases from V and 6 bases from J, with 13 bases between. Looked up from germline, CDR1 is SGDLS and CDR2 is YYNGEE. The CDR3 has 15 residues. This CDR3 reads CASSVDYGPINEQFF. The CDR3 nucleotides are TGTGCCAGCAGCGTAGATTACGGGCCCATCAATGAGCAGTTCTTC.

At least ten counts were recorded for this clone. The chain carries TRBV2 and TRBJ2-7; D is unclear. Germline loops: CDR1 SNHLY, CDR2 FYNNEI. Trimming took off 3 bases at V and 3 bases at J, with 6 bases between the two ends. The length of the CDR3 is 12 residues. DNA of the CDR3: TGTGCCAGCAGTGATCTGAGCTACGAGCAGTACTTC. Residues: CASSDLSYEQYF.

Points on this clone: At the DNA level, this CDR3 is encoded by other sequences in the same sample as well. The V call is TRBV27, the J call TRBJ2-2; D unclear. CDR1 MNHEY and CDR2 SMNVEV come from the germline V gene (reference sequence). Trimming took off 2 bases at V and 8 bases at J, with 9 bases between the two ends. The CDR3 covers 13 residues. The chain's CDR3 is CASSLLGSGELFF. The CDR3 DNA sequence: TGTGCCAGCAGTTTACTGGGTTCGGGGGAGCTGTTTTTT.

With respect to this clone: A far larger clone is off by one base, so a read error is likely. Written as DNA, the CDR3 is TGCAGCGTTGGTCAGGGATCCTACGAGCAGTACTTC. Amino acids: CSVGQGSYEQYF. The chain recombines TRBV29-1 with TRBJ2-7; D perhaps matches TRBD1 (5 bases). CDR1 is SQVTM and CDR2 is ANQGSEA in the germline V gene. This CDR3 is built from 12 residues. The V and J ends lost 4 bases and 1 base respectively, with 8 bases between them.

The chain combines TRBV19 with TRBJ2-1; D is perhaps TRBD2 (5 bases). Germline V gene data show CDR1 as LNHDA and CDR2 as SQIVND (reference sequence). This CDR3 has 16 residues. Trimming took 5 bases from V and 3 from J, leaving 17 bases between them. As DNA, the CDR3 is TGTGCCAGTAGTTCAGCCGGGTCACGGGACTACAATGAGCAGTTCTTC. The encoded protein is CASSSAGSRDYNEQFF.

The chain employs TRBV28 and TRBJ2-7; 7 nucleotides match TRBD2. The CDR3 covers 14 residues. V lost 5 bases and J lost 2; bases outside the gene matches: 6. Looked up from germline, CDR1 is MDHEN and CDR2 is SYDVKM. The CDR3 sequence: CASSPGLNPYEQYF. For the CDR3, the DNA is TGTGCCAGCAGTCCGGGACTAAACCCCTACGAGCAGTACTTC.

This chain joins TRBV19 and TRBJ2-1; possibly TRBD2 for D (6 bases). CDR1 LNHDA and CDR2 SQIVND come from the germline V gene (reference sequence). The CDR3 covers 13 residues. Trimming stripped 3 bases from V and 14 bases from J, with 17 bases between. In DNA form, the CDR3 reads TGTGCCAGTAGTATCCGGAGACTAGACCCAGAGTTCTTC. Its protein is CASSIRRLDPEFF.

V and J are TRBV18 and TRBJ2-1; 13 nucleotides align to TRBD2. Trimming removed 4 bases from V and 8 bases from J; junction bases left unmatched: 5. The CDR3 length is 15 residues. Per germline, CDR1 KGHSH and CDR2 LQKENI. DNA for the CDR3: TGTGCCAGCTCACTAGGACTAGCGGGAGACGATGAGCAGTTCTTC. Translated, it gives CASSLGLAGDDEQFF.

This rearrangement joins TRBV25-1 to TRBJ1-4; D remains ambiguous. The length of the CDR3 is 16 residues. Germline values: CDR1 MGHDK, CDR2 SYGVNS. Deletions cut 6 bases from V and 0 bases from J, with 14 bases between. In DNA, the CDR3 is TGTGCCAGCAGCCACTTAATAGGTGCAACTAATGAAAAACTGTTTTTT. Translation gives CASSHLIGATNEKLFF. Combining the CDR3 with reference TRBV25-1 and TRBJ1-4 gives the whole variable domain EADIYQTPRYLVIGTGKKITLECSQTMGHDKMYWYQQDPGMELHLIHYSYGVNSTEKGDLSSESTVSRIRTEHFPLTLESARPSHTSQYLCASSHLIGATNEKLFFGSGTQLSVL.

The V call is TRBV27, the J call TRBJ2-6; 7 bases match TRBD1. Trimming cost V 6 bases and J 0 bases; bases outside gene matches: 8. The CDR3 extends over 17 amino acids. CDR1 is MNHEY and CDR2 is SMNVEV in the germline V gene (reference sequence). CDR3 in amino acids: CASSPQGVPSGANVLTF. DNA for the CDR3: TGTGCCAGCAGCCCGCAGGGGGTGCCCTCTGGGGCCAACGTCCTGACTTTC.

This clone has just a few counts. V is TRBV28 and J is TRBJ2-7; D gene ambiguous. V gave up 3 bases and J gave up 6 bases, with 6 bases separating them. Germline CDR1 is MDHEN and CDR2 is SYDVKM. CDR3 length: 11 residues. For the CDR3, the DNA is TGTGCCAGCAGTTTGTCGGGCGAGCAGTACTTC. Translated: CASSLSGEQYF.

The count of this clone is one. In DNA form, the CDR3 reads TGTGCCAGCAGGAGGACAGGGGGAGACAATCAGCCCCAGCATTTT. It is translated as CASRRTGGDNQPQHF. The V and J genes are TRBV27 and TRBJ1-5, with TRBD1 matching over 10 bases. The trim removed 6 bases at V and 3 bases at J, leaving 5 bases unmatched. Germline V gene data show CDR1 as MNHEY and CDR2 as SMNVEV (reference sequence). The CDR3 has 15 amino acids.

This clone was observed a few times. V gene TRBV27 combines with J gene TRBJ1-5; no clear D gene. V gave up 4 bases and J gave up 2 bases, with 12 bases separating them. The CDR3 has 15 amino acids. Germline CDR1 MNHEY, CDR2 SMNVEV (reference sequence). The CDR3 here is CASSSSRSGNQPQHF. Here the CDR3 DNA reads TGTGCCAGCAGTTCCTCCCGGTCGGGCAATCAGCCCCAGCATTTT.

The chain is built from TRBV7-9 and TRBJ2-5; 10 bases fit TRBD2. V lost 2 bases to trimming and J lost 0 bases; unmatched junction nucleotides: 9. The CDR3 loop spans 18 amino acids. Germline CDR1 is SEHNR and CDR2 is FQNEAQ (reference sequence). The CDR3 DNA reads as TGTGCCAGCAGCTTATCGATGAGCGGGAGGGCCCACCAAGAGACCCAGTACTTC. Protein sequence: CASSLSMSGRAHQETQYF.

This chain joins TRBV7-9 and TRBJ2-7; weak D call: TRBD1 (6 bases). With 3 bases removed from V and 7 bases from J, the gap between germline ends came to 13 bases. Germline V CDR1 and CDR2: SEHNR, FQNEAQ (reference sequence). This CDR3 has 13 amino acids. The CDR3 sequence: CASSLTRTGEQYF. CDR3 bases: TGTGCCAGCAGCTTGACCCGCACAGGGGAGCAGTACTTC. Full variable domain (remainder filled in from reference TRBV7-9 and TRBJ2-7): DTGVSQNPRHKITKRGQNVTFRCDPISEHNRLYWYRQTLGQGPEFLTYFQNEAQLEKSRLLSDRFSAERPKGSFSTLEIQRTEQGDSAMYLCASSLTRTGEQYFGPGTRLTVT.